A selection of T cell receptor beta chains follows, all from one sample in a study of T-cell memory formation after mild COVID-19. Using its own MiXCR run on the 5' RACE reads, TCRdb lists one record per CDR3 protein. The repertoire includes about half a million distinct CDR3 sequences, about 18% of them detected once, and about 12% sits in the top ten. The sample was PBMCs or a T cell subset sorted from them (not recorded which). The receptors originated from an adult woman who had mild COVID-19 (a few samples of this study predate the infection). Cell type and time point are not known. Each CDR3 is given with its conserved first and last residue. Fields, in order: J gene, clone size, V gene, D gene, CDR3 protein, CDR3 DNA. The D gene is left open where the match is weak. Clone size is shown for a subset of rows, as once, few, many or a class of expanded clone.

j_gene: TRBJ2-2
abundance: few
v_gene: TRBV30
d_gene: -
CDR3aa: CAWSGGDLNTGELFF
CDR3nt: TGTGCCTGGAGTGGGGGGGACCTGAACACCGGGGAGCTGTTTTTT

j_gene: TRBJ2-7
abundance: -
v_gene: TRBV7-2
d_gene: -
CDR3aa: CASSALRGYEQYF
CDR3nt: TGTGCCAGCAGCGCCCTTCGAGGCTACGAGCAGTACTTC

j_gene: TRBJ2-1
abundance: -
v_gene: TRBV7-3
d_gene: TRBD2
CDR3aa: CASSETSGRFSNEQFF
CDR3nt: TGTGCCAGCAGCGAAACTAGCGGGAGGTTCTCTAATGAGCAGTTCTTC

j_gene: TRBJ1-1
abundance: few
v_gene: TRBV12-3/TRBV12-4
d_gene: -
CDR3aa: CASSWLGQGYTEAFF
CDR3nt: TGTGCCAGCAGTTGGCTCGGGCAGGGGTACACTGAAGCTTTCTTT

j_gene: TRBJ2-3
abundance: -
v_gene: TRBV4-1
d_gene: TRBD1
CDR3aa: CASSRPQGLGDTQYF
CDR3nt: TGCGCCAGCAGCCGCCCACAGGGGCTGGGAGATACGCAGTATTTT

j_gene: TRBJ1-5
abundance: few
v_gene: TRBV10-2
d_gene: TRBD1
CDR3aa: CASRAGQVSQPQHF
CDR3nt: TGCGCCAGCAGAGCGGGACAGGTCTCTCAGCCCCAGCATTTT

j_gene: TRBJ1-1
abundance: many
v_gene: TRBV18
d_gene: TRBD1
CDR3aa: CASSQTGGTEAFF
CDR3nt: TGCGCCAGCAGTCAGACAGGGGGCACTGAAGCTTTCTTT

j_gene: TRBJ1-1
abundance: -
v_gene: TRBV7-2
d_gene: -
CDR3aa: CASSPWGGANTEAFF
CDR3nt: TGTGCCAGCAGCCCTTGGGGGGGGGCGAACACTGAAGCTTTCTTT

j_gene: TRBJ2-7
abundance: -
v_gene: TRBV11-2
d_gene: -
CDR3aa: CASSLVTPFYEQYF
CDR3nt: TGTGCCAGCAGCTTAGTTACCCCTTTCTACGAGCAGTACTTC

j_gene: TRBJ1-1
abundance: few
v_gene: TRBV19
d_gene: -
CDR3aa: CATSWATEAFF
CDR3nt: TGTGCCACCTCTTGGGCCACTGAAGCTTTCTTT

j_gene: TRBJ2-3
abundance: many
v_gene: TRBV6-5
d_gene: -
CDR3aa: CASSYSRGDTQYF
CDR3nt: TGTGCCAGCAGTTACTCGAGGGGAGATACGCAGTATTTT

j_gene: TRBJ2-4
abundance: few
v_gene: TRBV20-1
d_gene: TRBD2
CDR3aa: CGTSGRDSKNIQYF
CDR3nt: TGCGGTACTAGCGGGAGGGATTCCAAAAACATTCAGTACTTC

j_gene: TRBJ2-7
abundance: -
v_gene: TRBV10-3
d_gene: -
CDR3aa: CAISPVVASYEQYF
CDR3nt: TGTGCCATCAGCCCGGTGGTAGCGTCGTACGAGCAGTACTTC

j_gene: TRBJ2-1
abundance: -
v_gene: TRBV9
d_gene: TRBD2
CDR3aa: CASSVVLRGGLNEQFF
CDR3nt: TGTGCCAGCAGCGTAGTTCTGCGGGGGGGCCTAAATGAGCAGTTCTTC

j_gene: TRBJ2-7
abundance: -
v_gene: TRBV3-1
d_gene: -
CDR3aa: CASSQYGGNEQYF
CDR3nt: TGTGCCAGCAGCCAATATGGGGGCAACGAGCAGTACTTC

j_gene: TRBJ2-1
abundance: few
v_gene: TRBV6-2/TRBV6-3
d_gene: -
CDR3aa: CASSYSGVPYNEQFF
CDR3nt: TGTGCCAGCAGTTACTCGGGTGTACCCTACAATGAGCAGTTCTTC

j_gene: TRBJ2-1
abundance: few
v_gene: TRBV7-9
d_gene: TRBD2
CDR3aa: CASSLGQTSGKLPGVFYNEQFF
CDR3nt: TGTGCCAGCAGCTTGGGGCAGACTAGCGGCAAATTACCTGGGGTCTTCTACAATGAGCAGTTCTTC

j_gene: TRBJ2-5
abundance: few
v_gene: TRBV7-3
d_gene: -
CDR3aa: CASSAGLEGTQYF
CDR3nt: TGTGCCAGCAGCGCAGGACTGGAGGGGACCCAGTACTTC

j_gene: TRBJ2-7
abundance: many
v_gene: TRBV5-5
d_gene: -
CDR3aa: CASSDQGTEQYF
CDR3nt: TGTGCCAGCAGCGACCAGGGAACCGAGCAGTACTTC

j_gene: TRBJ2-1
abundance: few
v_gene: TRBV10-3
d_gene: TRBD1
CDR3aa: CAIGGQGAPRDNEQFF
CDR3nt: TGTGCCATCGGGGGACAGGGGGCACCCCGTGACAATGAGCAGTTCTTC

j_gene: TRBJ2-2
abundance: -
v_gene: TRBV6-6
d_gene: TRBD1
CDR3aa: CAGAGQGTTGELFF
CDR3nt: TGTGCCGGTGCGGGACAGGGAACCACCGGGGAGCTGTTTTTT

j_gene: TRBJ2-1
abundance: once
v_gene: TRBV2
d_gene: -
CDR3aa: CASRSYGSGNEQFF
CDR3nt: TGTGCCAGCAGGTCGTACGGGAGCGGCAATGAGCAGTTCTTC

j_gene: TRBJ2-7
abundance: -
v_gene: TRBV5-1
d_gene: TRBD1
CDR3aa: CASNPGGSDEQYF
CDR3nt: TGCGCCAGCAACCCAGGGGGTTCAGACGAGCAGTACTTC